These 5 T cell receptor beta chains were sequenced from one sample in a study of precursors of human CD4 cytotoxic T cells. TCRdb re-called the reads with MiXCR, one entry per CDR3 protein. Among several hundred distinct CDR3 sequences, roughly 21% were seen once, and the ten largest hold about 15%. Four sorted CD4+ memory subsets, central memory, effector memory, IL-7R-high TEMRA and IL-7R-negative TEMRA, were UMI-sequenced. The source material was memory CD4+ T cells from blood (PBMCs). All receptors derive from a human donor in good health.

This chain joins TRBV2 and TRBJ2-1; the match to TRBD1 covers 7 bases. Germline CDR1 is SNHLY and CDR2 is FYNNEI. The CDR3 runs to 14 residues. Losses at the gene ends were 7 bases for V and 5 bases for J; bases not matched to a gene: 8. This CDR3 reads CASIDREEDNEQFF. The CDR3 DNA reads TGTGCCAGCATCGACAGGGAAGAGGACAATGAGCAGTTCTTC.

This clonotype was observed a few times. The CDR3 region is CASSSTRGGGYEQYF. In nucleotides, the CDR3 is TGTGCCAGCAGTTCAACCCGAGGCGGGGGTTACGAGCAGTACTTC. The V and J genes are TRBV28 and TRBJ2-7; 7 nucleotides match TRBD2. This CDR3 comprises 15 residues. V lost 4 bases to trimming and J lost 4 bases; unmatched junction nucleotides: 10. CDR1 and CDR2 from the germline V gene are MDHEN and SYDVKM.

In this sample, this clonotype turned up a few times. The chain combines TRBV4-1 with TRBJ2-3; 7 positions agree with TRBD1. In germline, CDR1 is MGHRA, CDR2 YSYEKL. V lost 1 base to trimming and J lost 4 bases; unmatched junction nucleotides: 8. The CDR3 contains 16 residues. CDR3 amino acids: CASSQGTTGYADTQYF. Here the CDR3 DNA reads TGCGCCAGCAGCCAAGGGACGACAGGGTATGCAGATACGCAGTATTTT.

The chain couples TRBV5-6 to TRBJ2-2; 9 positions match TRBD2. The trim removed 2 bases at V and 6 bases at J, leaving 11 bases unmatched. CDR1 and CDR2 (germline): SGHDT, YYEEEE. This CDR3 comprises 17 residues. The CDR3 reads CASSFSALAGVSGELFF. In DNA, the CDR3 is TGTGCCAGCAGCTTTTCAGCACTAGCGGGTGTTTCCGGGGAGCTGTTTTTT.

This chain joins TRBV6-6 and TRBJ2-3, with TRBD2 matching 10 bases. Per the germline V gene, CDR1 is MNHNY and CDR2 is SVGAGI (reference sequence). The CDR3 has 19 amino acids. Trimming cost V 5 bases and J 0 bases; bases outside gene matches: 14. The CDR3 region is CASSKPQGTSGTSTDTQYF. The DNA of the CDR3 is TGTGCCAGCAGTAAACCTCAGGGTACTAGCGGGACTAGCACAGATACGCAGTATTTT.